This T cell receptor beta chain appears in the sequencing data of a study of beta chain features in type 1 diabetes. Study-wide findings and caveats: Across all four CD4+ subsets, people with type 1 diabetes showed modestly shorter TCRB CDR3s. Patients' naive, central memory and regulatory TCRB repertoires appeared more alike than those of healthy donors.

Trimming stripped 4 bases from V and 6 bases from J, with 10 bases between. This CDR3 is built from 12 residues. Germline V lookup: CDR1 MNHEY, CDR2 SVGAGI. Each donor gave one heparinised blood draw averaging around 120 mL. Notes on this clone: No antigen is known for it.

The sequenced template was cDNA made from the entire isolated RNA. TCRdb's table, derived via immunoSEQ multiplex PCR, lists solely in-frame clones and lacks some. The table records hundreds of thousands of clones, approximately 28% of them present only once. V usage is TRBV6-5 and J usage is TRBJ2-7; a possible D gene is TRBD2 (6 bases). Sequencing was carried out using naive CD4+ T cells from blood. The TCR comes from a young man in good health. The CDR3 DNA follows: TGTGCCAGCAGTTCCTGGGACTCCGAGCAGTACTTC. Translating gives CASSSWDSEQYF.